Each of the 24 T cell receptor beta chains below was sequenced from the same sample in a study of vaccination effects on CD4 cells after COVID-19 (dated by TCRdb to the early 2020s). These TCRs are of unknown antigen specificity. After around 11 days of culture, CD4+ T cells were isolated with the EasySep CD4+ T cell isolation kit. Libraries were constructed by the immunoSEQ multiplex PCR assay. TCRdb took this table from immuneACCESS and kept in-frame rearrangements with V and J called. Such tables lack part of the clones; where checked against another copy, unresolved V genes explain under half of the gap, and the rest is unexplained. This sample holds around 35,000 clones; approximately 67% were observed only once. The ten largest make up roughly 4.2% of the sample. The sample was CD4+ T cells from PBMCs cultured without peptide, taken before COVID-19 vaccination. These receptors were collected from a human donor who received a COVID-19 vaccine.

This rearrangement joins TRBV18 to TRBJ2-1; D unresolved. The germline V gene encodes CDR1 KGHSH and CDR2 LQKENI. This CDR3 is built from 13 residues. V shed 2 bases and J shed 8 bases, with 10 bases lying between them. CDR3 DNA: TGTGCCAGCTCACCATCAGCCACGGATGAGCAGTTCTTC. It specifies CASSPSATDEQFF.

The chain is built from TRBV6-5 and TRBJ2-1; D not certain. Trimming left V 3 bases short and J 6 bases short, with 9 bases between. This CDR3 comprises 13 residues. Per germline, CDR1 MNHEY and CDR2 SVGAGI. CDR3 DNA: TGTGCCAGCAGTTATTCGTGGGGCAATGAGCAGTTCTTC. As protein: CASSYSWGNEQFF.

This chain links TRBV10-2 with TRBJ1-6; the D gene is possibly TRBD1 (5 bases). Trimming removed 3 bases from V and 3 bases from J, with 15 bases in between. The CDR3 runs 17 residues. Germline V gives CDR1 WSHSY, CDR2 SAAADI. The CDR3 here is CASSEDRTGFYNSPLHF. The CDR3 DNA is TGCGCCAGCAGTGAAGATAGAACAGGATTCTATAATTCACCCCTCCACTTT.

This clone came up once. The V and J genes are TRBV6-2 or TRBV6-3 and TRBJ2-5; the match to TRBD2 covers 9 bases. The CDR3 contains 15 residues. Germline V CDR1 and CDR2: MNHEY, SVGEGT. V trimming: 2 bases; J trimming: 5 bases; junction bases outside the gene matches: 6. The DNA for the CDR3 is TGTGCCAGCAGTTACGACGCGGGGGGGTTGGAGACCCAGTACTTC. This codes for CASSYDAGGLETQYF.

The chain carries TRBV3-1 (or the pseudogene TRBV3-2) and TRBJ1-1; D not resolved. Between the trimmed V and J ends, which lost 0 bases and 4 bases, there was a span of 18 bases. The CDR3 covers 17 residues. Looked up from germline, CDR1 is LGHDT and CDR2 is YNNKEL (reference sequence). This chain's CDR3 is CASSQDDWVRPGTEAFF. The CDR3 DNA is TGTGCCAGCAGCCAAGACGATTGGGTCCGTCCTGGCACTGAAGCTTTCTTT.

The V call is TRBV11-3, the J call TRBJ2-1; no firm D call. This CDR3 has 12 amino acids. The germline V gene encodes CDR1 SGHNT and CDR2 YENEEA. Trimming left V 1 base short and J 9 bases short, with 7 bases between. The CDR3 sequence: CASSLGSGEQFF. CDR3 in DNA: TGTGCCAGCAGCTTAGGTAGTGGTGAGCAGTTCTTC.

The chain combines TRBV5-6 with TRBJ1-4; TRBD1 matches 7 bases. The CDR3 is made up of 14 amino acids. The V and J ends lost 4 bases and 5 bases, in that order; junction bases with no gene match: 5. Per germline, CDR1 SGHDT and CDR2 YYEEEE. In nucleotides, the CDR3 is TGTGCCAGCAGCGGGGGACAGAGAAATGAAAAACTGTTTTTT. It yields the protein CASSGGQRNEKLFF. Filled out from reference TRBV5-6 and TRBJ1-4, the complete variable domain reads DAGVTQSPTHLIKTRGQQVTLRCSPKSGHDTVSWYQQALGQGPQFIFQYYEEEERQRGNFPDRFSGHQFPNYSSELNVNALLLGDSALYLCASSGGQRNEKLFFGSGTQLSVL.

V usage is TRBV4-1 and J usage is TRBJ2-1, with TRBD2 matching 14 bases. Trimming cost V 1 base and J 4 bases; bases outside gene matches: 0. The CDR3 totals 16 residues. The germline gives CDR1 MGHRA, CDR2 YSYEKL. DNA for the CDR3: TGCGCCAGCAGCCAAGGGACTAGCGGGAGGTACAATGAGCAGTTCTTC. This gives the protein CASSQGTSGRYNEQFF.

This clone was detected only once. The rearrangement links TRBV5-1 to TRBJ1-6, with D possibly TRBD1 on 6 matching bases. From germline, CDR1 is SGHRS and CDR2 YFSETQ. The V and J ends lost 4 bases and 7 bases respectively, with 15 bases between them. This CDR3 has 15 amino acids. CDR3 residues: CASSEIRGFNSPLHF. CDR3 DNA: TGCGCCAGCAGCGAGATCAGGGGTTTCAATTCACCCCTCCACTTT. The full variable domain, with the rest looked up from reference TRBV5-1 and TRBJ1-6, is KAGVTQTPRYLIKTRGQQVTLSCSPISGHRSVSWYQQTPGQGLQFLFEYFSETQRNKGNFPGRFSGRQFSNSRSEMNVSTLELGDSALYLCASSEIRGFNSPLHFGNGTRLTVT.

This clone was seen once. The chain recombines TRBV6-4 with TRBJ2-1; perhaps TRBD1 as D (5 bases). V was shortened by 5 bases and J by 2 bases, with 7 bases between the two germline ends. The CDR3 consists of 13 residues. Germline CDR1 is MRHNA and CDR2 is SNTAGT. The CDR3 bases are TGTGCCAGCAGTCAGGGTACCTACAATGAGCAGTTCTTC. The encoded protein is CASSQGTYNEQFF.

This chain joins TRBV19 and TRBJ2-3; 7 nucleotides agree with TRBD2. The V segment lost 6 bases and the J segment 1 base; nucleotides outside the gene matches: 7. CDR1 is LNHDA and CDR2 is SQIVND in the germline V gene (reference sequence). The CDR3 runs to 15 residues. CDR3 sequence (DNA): TGTGCCAGTAGCCAAGGGGCGGGGGGCACAGATACGCAGTATTTT. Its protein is CASSQGAGGTDTQYF.

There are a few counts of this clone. The CDR3 nucleotides read TGTGCCAGCAGTGGGGACAGACTCTCAAATAGCAATCAGCCCCAGCATTTT. As protein: CASSGDRLSNSNQPQHF. This sequence joins TRBV2 and TRBJ1-5, with 7 bases identical to TRBD1. This CDR3 is built from 17 residues. From germline, CDR1 is SNHLY and CDR2 FYNNEI. V lost 4 bases to trimming and J lost 0 bases; unmatched junction nucleotides: 9.

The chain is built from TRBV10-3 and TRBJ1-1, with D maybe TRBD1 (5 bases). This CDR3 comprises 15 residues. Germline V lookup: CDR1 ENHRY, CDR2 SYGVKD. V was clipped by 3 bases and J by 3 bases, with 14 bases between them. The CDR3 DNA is TGTGCCATCAGTGAACCCGGGGGGAGCGACACTGAAGCTTTCTTT. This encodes CAISEPGGSDTEAFF.

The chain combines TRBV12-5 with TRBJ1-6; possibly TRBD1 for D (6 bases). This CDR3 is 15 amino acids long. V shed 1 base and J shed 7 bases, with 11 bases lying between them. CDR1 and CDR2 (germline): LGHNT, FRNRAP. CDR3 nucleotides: TGTGCTAGTGGTTTGGACAGGGTGATGAATTCACCCCTCCACTTT. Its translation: CASGLDRVMNSPLHF.

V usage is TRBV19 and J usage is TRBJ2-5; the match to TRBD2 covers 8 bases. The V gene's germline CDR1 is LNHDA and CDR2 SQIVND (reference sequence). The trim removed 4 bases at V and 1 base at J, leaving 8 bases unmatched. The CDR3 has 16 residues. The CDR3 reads CASSSGISGGQETQYF. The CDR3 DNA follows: TGTGCCAGTAGTAGTGGGATCAGCGGGGGCCAAGAGACCCAGTACTTC. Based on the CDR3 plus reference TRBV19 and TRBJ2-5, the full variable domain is DGGITQSPKYLFRKEGQNVTLSCEQNLNHDAMYWYRQDPGQGLRLIYYSQIVNDFQKGDIAEGYSVSREKKESFPLTVTSAQKNPTAFYLCASSSGISGGQETQYFGPGTRLLVL.

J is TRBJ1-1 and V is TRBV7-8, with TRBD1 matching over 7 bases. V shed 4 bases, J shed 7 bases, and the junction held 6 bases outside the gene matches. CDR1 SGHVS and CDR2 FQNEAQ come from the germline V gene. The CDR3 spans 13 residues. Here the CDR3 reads CASSSQGGGEAFF. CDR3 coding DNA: TGTGCCAGCAGCTCCCAGGGGGGCGGTGAAGCTTTCTTT.

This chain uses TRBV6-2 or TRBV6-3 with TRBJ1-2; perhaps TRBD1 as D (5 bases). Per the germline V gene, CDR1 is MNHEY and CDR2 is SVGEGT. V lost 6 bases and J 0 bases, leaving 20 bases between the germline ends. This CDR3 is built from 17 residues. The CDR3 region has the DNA TGTGCCAGCAGCCCTACGAGGTCGGGGGTCGCTAACTATGGCTACACCTTC. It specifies CASSPTRSGVANYGYTF.

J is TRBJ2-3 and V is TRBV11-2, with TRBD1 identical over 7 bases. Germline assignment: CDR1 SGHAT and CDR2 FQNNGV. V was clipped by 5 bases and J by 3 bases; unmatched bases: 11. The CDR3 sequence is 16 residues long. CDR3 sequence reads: CASSQRQGARTDTQYF. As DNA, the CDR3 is TGTGCCAGCAGCCAAAGACAGGGAGCACGTACAGATACGCAGTATTTT.

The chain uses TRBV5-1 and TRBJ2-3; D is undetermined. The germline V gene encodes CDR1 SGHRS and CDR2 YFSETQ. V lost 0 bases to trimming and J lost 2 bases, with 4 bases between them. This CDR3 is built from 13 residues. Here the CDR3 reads CASSLDHTDTQYF. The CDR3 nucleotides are TGCGCCAGCAGCTTGGACCACACAGATACGCAGTATTTT.

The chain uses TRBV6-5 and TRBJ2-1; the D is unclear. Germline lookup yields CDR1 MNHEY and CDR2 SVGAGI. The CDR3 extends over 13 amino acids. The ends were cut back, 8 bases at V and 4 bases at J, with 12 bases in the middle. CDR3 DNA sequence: TGTGCCAGCTGGGCCGTGGGATACAATGAGCAGTTCTTC. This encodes CASWAVGYNEQFF.

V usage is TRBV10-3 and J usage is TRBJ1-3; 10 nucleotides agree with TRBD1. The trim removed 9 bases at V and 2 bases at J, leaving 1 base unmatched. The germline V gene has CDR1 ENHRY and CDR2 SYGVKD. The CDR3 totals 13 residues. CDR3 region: CAMTGGPGNTIYF. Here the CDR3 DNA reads TGTGCCATGACAGGGGGCCCTGGAAACACCATATATTTT.

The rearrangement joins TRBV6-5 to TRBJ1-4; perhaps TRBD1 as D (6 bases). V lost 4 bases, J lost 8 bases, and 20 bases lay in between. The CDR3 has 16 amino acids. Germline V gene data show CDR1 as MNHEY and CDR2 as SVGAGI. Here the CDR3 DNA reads TGTGCCAGCAGTTCAAACACAGGGAGATTAGAGGAAAAACTGTTTTTT. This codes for CASSSNTGRLEEKLFF.

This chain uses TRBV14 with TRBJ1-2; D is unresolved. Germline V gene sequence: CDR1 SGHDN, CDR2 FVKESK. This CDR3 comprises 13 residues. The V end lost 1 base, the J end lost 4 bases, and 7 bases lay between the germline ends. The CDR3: CASSQGFAYGYTF. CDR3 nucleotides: TGTGCCAGCAGCCAAGGATTCGCCTATGGCTACACCTTC.

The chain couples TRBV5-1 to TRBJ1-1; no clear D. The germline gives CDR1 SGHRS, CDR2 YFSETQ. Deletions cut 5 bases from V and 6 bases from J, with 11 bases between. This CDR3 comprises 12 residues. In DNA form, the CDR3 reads TGCGCCAGCAGGGAAAACGGGGCTGAAGCTTTCTTT. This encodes CASRENGAEAFF.